What follows is one TCR beta chain and its context. The entry originates in a study of response to subunit inactivated influenza vaccine. TCRdb re-called the RT-PCR reads with MiXCR, one entry per CDR3 protein. This sample yields around 150,000 distinct CDR3 sequences, of which approximately 11% are seen a single time; around an eighth belongs to the top ten. This CDR3 has 15 residues. With V trimmed by 1 base and J by 6 bases, 6 bases remained unmatched. Germline V CDR1 and CDR2: SGHTA, FQGNSA. The J gene is TRBJ1-5, the V gene TRBV7-2; 7 nucleotides agree with TRBD1. This TCR derives from a man between 45 and 60 years old who received an inactivated influenza vaccine. The sample in question was non-naive T cells sorted from PBMCs, obtained around seven weeks after vaccination. CDR3: CASSLDDRVGQPQHF. Here the CDR3 DNA reads TGTGCCAGCAGCTTAGATGACAGGGTGGGTCAGCCCCAGCATTTT.